This entry features one T cell receptor beta chain sequence. Its antigen is unidentified. Deletions cut 3 bases from V and 8 bases from J, with 8 bases between. Germline CDR1 and CDR2: SGHNT and YENEEA. The CDR3 runs 12 residues. Sequencing was performed with immunoSEQ multiplex PCR; in TCRdb, only in-frame clones are kept and a portion is missing. The data show some 120,000 clones, over 75% seen once. The data derive from a study of T cell clones after liver transplantation. In the study overall: Liver transplant recipients had immunosuppression withdrawal attempted within 2 years. Overall study findings and caveats: A significant post-transplant drop in circulating graft-donor-reactive CD4 TCRbeta sequences occurred in most of the 8 subjects.

CD3+CD4+ and CD3+CD8+ cells were FACS-sorted from thawed unstimulated PBMCs. The V and J genes are TRBV11-3 and TRBJ2-1; D is unresolved. This clonotype was obtained from a human patient who received a liver transplant. Some T cells here may be from the graft donor. Sequencing used CD4+ T cells from blood, obtained 12 months after liver transplant. Here the CDR3 DNA reads TGTGCCAGCAGCTTGAGCGCGTATGAGCAGTTCTTC. Its protein product is CASSLSAYEQFF.